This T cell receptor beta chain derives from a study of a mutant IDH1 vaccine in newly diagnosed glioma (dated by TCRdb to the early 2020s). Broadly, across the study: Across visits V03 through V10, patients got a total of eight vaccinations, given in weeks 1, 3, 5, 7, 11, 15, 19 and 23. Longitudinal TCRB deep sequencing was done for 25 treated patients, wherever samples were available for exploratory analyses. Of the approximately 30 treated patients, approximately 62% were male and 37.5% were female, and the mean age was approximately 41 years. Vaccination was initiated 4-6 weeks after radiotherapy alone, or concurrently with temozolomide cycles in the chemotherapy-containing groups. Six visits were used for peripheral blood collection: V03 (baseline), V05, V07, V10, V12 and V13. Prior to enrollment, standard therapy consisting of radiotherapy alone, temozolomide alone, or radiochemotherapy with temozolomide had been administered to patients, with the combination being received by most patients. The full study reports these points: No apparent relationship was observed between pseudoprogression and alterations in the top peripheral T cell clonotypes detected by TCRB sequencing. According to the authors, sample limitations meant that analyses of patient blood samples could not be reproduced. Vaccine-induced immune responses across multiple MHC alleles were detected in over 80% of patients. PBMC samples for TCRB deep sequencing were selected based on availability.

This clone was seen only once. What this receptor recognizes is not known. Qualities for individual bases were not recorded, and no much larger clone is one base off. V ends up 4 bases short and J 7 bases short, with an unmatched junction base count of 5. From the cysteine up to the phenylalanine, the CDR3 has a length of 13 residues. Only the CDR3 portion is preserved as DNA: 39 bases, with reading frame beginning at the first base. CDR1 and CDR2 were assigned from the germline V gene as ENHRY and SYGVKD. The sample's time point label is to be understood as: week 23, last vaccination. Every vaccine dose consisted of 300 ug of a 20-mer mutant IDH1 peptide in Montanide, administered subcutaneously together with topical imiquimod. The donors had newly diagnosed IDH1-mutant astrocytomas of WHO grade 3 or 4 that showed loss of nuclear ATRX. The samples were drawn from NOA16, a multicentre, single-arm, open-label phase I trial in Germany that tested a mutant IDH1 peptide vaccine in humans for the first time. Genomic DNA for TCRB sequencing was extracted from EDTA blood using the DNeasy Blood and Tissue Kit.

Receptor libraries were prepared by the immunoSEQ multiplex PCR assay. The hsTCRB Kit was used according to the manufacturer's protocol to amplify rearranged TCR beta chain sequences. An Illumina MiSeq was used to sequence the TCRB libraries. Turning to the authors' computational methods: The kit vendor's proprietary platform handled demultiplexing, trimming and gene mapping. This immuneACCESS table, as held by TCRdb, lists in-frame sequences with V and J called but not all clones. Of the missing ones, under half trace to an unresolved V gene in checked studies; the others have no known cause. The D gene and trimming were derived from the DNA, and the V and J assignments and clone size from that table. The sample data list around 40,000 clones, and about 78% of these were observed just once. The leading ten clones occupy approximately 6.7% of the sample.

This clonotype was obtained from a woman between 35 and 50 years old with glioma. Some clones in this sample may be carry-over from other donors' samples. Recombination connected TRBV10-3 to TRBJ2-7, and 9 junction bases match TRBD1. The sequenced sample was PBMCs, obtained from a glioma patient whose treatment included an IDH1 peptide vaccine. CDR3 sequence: CAISVGTGWEQYF. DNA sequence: TGTGCCATCAGTGTGGGGACAGGGTGGGAGCAGTACTTC.